This TCR beta chain was sequenced in a study of blood T cell repertoires in COVID-19. In the study overall: Spain, Italy and the United States supplied samples that represented acute and convalescent COVID-19.

Original data processing: It was from reference gene primer amplification that nucleated cell counts were estimated. Clones were read by immunoSEQ multiplex PCR, and TCRdb kept only the in-frame ones, dropping some. The DNA was the basis for D and trimming; V, J and clone size are from that table. The sample gives just over 300,000 clones, approximately 84% of which show up once; about 4.2% is in the top ten. Enrolled through a virtual design, the participants were between roughly 18 and 95 years of age and came from about two dozen US areas. Sequences were obtained from PBMCs or T cells enriched from blood (not recorded which). The sequence was collected from a man aged 30 to 45 who had recovered from COVID-19.

This CDR3 reads CASSQGHLTYEQYF. CDR3 DNA: TGTGCCAGCAGCCAAGGGCACCTGACCTACGAGCAGTACTTC. The J gene is TRBJ2-7, the V gene TRBV14; D gene unclear. The CDR3 contains 14 residues. With 1 base removed from V and 2 bases from J, the gap between germline ends came to 9 bases. Germline loops: CDR1 SGHDN, CDR2 FVKESK.